The rows below give T cell receptor beta chains drawn from one sample of a study of cytomegalovirus exposure and HLA in healthy donors. The data were produced by immunoSEQ multiplex PCR, yet TCRdb's version contains in-frame clones alone and is incomplete. The sample includes some 110,000 clones, roughly 68% of them seen just once. Sequences were obtained from PBMCs. All receptors come from a woman in her 30s in good health and CMV-seronegative. The CDR3 runs from the conserved cysteine through the conserved F or W. A D gene is named only where the DNA matches it firmly. Clone size is shown for a subset of rows, as once, few, many or a class of expanded clone.

TGTGCCAGCAGTGAAGCCCGAGGGGGAAGCTATGGCTACACCTTC	CASSEARGGSYGYTF	TRBV6-1	TRBJ1-2	NA	NA
TGTGCCAGCAGCCACAGGGAGATGAACACTGAAGCTTTCTTT	CASSHREMNTEAFF	TRBV6-6	TRBJ1-1	NA	NA
TGTGCCAGCAGCCAGGAAGCCCGGGACATATGGGTTGACGCCACCTTC	CASSQEARDIWVDATF	TRBV4-2	TRBJ1-2	NA	NA
TGTGCCAGCAGCTTAGGGGCTGGACTAGCGGGAAATTACGAGCAGTACTTC	CASSLGAGLAGNYEQYF	TRBV7-9	TRBJ2-7	TRBD2	NA
TGCAGCGTTGAAGGACTAGCGGAAAGCTCCTACAATGAGCAGTTCTTC	CSVEGLAESSYNEQFF	TRBV29-1	TRBJ2-1	TRBD2	NA
TGCAGCGTTGAATCGGGATCCTCACCAGATACGCAGTATTTT	CSVESGSSPDTQYF	TRBV29-1	TRBJ2-3	NA	NA
TGTGCCAGCACCAACACCATGAACACTGAAGCTTTCTTT	CASTNTMNTEAFF	TRBV11-1	TRBJ1-1	NA	NA
TGTGCCATCAGTGAGGGACAGGGGAACACTGAAGCTTTCTTT	CAISEGQGNTEAFF	TRBV10-3	TRBJ1-1	TRBD1	NA
TGTGCCACACGCCAGGGGGAGACGATCGGAGAGCAGTACTTC	CATRQGETIGEQYF	TRBV10-3	TRBJ2-7	TRBD1	NA
TGCAGCGCCTGGACAGGGGTCGTGCCTGAAGCTTTCTTT	CSAWTGVVPEAFF	TRBV29-1	TRBJ1-1	TRBD1	few
TGTGCCACCAGCAGAGATAAAGGGGCTTTCTACGAGCAGTACTTC	CATSRDKGAFYEQYF	TRBV15	TRBJ2-7	NA	NA
TGTGCCAGCAGTGAAAGGGGGGGGAGCAGCAATCAGCCCCAGCATTTT	CASSERGGSSNQPQHF	TRBV6-1	TRBJ1-5	NA	NA